The 28 T cell receptor beta chains below all came from one sample that was sequenced in a study of T cell changes during pregnancy in multiple sclerosis. Here immunoSEQ multiplex PCR was the method, and the copy in TCRdb shows in-frame clones only, minus some. The repertoire holds tens of thousands of clones, with 85% to 95% as singletons. The specimen was CD4+ T cells from peripheral blood mononuclear cells, collected in the third trimester of pregnancy. These receptors all stem from a female donor in good health, enrolled as a control in a pregnancy study.

The V gene is TRBV2, the J gene TRBJ1-6; TRBD1 is a possible D gene (6 bases). CDR3 length: 14 amino acids. Germline V gene sequence: CDR1 SNHLY, CDR2 FYNNEI. V lost 4 bases to trimming and J lost 7 bases, with 11 bases between them. The CDR3 region is CASSAETGNSPLHF. In nucleotides, the CDR3 is TGTGCCAGCAGTGCGGAGACAGGAAATTCACCCCTCCACTTT.

The chain has TRBV9 and TRBJ1-2, with 7 bases lining up with TRBD1. V shed 0 bases and J 4 bases; nucleotides not matched to a gene: 12. The CDR3 totals 17 residues. From germline, CDR1 is SGDLS and CDR2 YYNGEE. The CDR3 here is CASSVGAGGLTTYGYTF. The CDR3 region has the DNA TGTGCCAGCAGCGTAGGCGCAGGGGGACTTACGACCTATGGCTACACCTTC.

The V gene is TRBV5-4, the J gene TRBJ2-7; D gene ambiguous. The germline V gene encodes CDR1 SGHNT and CDR2 YYREEE (reference sequence). CDR3 size: 13 residues. Trimming left V 4 bases short and J 1 base short, with 9 bases between. CDR3 nucleotides: TGTGCCAGCAGCCCCGGTCTTTCCTACGAGCAGTACTTC. Translating it yields CASSPGLSYEQYF.

The chain carries TRBV9 and TRBJ2-1, with TRBD2 matching 14 bases. Germline CDR1 SGDLS, CDR2 YYNGEE. This CDR3 is built from 20 residues. V lost 4 bases to trimming and J lost 4 bases; unmatched junction nucleotides: 16. The CDR3 here is CASSPRRLAGGPSRYNEQFF. In DNA form, the CDR3 reads TGTGCCAGCAGCCCGCGCCGACTAGCGGGAGGGCCCTCGAGATACAATGAGCAGTTCTTC.

This sequence joins TRBV10-3 and TRBJ1-2; TRBD1 might be the D (6 bases). CDR1 and CDR2 from the germline V gene are ENHRY and SYGVKD. This CDR3 contains 17 residues. Trimming cost V 4 bases and J 0 bases, with 18 bases left between them. The CDR3 DNA reads as TGTGCCATCAGTGCCCTACAGGGAAATTCGGCTAACTATGGCTACACCTTC. It codes for CAISALQGNSANYGYTF.

This sequence joins TRBV18 and TRBJ1-5, with D hard to call. V was trimmed by 2 bases and J by 7 bases, leaving 15 bases between them. CDR1 KGHSH and CDR2 LQKENI come from the germline V gene. The length of the CDR3 is 15 residues. This CDR3 is CASSPSQAGGQPQHF. CDR3 bases: TGTGCCAGCTCACCAAGCCAGGCGGGTGGACAGCCCCAGCATTTT. The entire variable domain, with the rest obtained from reference TRBV18 and TRBJ1-5, is as follows: NAGVMQNPRHLVRRRGQEARLRCSPMKGHSHVYWYRQLPEEGLKFMVYLQKENIIDESGMPKERFSAEFPKEGPSILRIQQVVRGDSAAYFCASSPSQAGGQPQHFGDGTRLSIL.

V and J are TRBV6-5 and TRBJ1-3, with D possibly TRBD1 on 6 matching bases. From germline, CDR1 is MNHEY and CDR2 SVGAGI. Trimming took 0 bases from V and 4 from J, leaving 13 bases between them. The CDR3 consists of 16 residues. The CDR3 sequence: CASSYSAGVAGNTIYF. For the CDR3, the DNA is TGTGCCAGCAGTTACTCGGCAGGGGTGGCCGGAAACACCATATATTTT.

The V gene is TRBV5-6, the J gene TRBJ1-4; 8 bases match TRBD1. CDR1 SGHDT and CDR2 YYEEEE come from the germline V gene. V was clipped by 0 bases and J by 7 bases; unmatched bases: 8. The CDR3 consists of 16 residues. This CDR3 is CASSLARQGAREKLFF. CDR3 sequence (DNA): TGTGCCAGCAGCTTGGCCCGCCAGGGGGCTCGTGAAAAACTGTTTTTT.

The rearrangement links TRBV4-2 to TRBJ2-7, with TRBD2 matching 8 bases. Germline CDR1 LGHNA, CDR2 YNFKEQ. The CDR3 is 16 residues long. V shed 1 base, J shed 2 bases, and the junction held 7 bases outside the gene matches. The CDR3 loop reads CASSQAGGGGTYEQYF. The CDR3 nucleotides read TGTGCCAGCAGCCAAGCGGGCGGCGGGGGGACCTACGAGCAGTACTTC.

The chain employs TRBV2 and TRBJ2-7; D gene unclear. The CDR3 spans 11 residues. Germline-derived CDR1 and CDR2 are SNHLY and FYNNEI. The germline V and J ends were trimmed by 2 bases and 6 bases, with 5 bases remaining between them. The CDR3 reads CASSELSEQYF. In DNA form, the CDR3 reads TGTGCCAGCAGTGAACTAAGCGAGCAGTACTTC.

The chain joins TRBV14 to TRBJ2-2; 10 bases agree with TRBD2. Germline V gene lookup returns CDR1 SGHDN and CDR2 FVKESK. This CDR3 contains 16 residues. Trimming cost V 1 base and J 6 bases; bases outside gene matches: 5. Here the CDR3 DNA reads TGTGCCAGCAGCCAAGTAAGCGGGAGGGCCCCCGGGGAGCTGTTTTTT. It specifies CASSQVSGRAPGELFF.

The V gene is TRBV6-4, the J gene TRBJ1-2; D unresolved. This CDR3 is built from 13 residues. Deletions cut 5 bases from V and 8 bases from J, with 15 bases between. Germline CDR1 is MRHNA and CDR2 is SNTAGT. As DNA, the CDR3 is TGTGCCAGCAGTACCGGGCCGGCGGGCGGCTACACCTTC. Its protein is CASSTGPAGGYTF.

The J gene is TRBJ2-7, the V gene TRBV5-1; D might be TRBD2 (5 bases). There are 14 residues in the CDR3. The germline V and J ends were trimmed by 4 bases and 4 bases, with 15 bases remaining between them. Looked up from germline, CDR1 is SGHRS and CDR2 is YFSETQ. The CDR3 DNA is TGCGCCAGCAGCCCGCCCGGACTCATTTACGAGCAGTACTTC. Translated: CASSPPGLIYEQYF.

The rearrangement uses TRBV10-3 and TRBJ1-2, with no clear D. Trimming removed 4 bases from V and 0 bases from J, with 9 bases in between. The CDR3 is 14 amino acids. Germline CDR1 ENHRY, CDR2 SYGVKD. CDR3 coding DNA: TGTGCCATCAGTGGACGGGAGACTAACTATGGCTACACCTTC. Translated: CAISGRETNYGYTF.

This clone was seen only once. V is TRBV18 and J is TRBJ1-4; D unclear. The CDR3 has 13 amino acids. Per germline, CDR1 KGHSH and CDR2 LQKENI. Trimming stripped 4 bases from V and 4 bases from J, with 7 bases between. CDR3 coding DNA: TGTGCCAGCTCACTCTACGTTAATGAAAAACTGTTTTTT. Residues: CASSLYVNEKLFF.

This chain uses TRBV7-9 with TRBJ2-3; 8 bases are shared with TRBD1. Germline trimming cut 4 bases from V and 8 bases from J; bases unmatched to any gene: 11. CDR3 size: 15 residues. Per the germline V gene, CDR1 is SEHNR and CDR2 is FQNEAQ (reference sequence). The CDR3 DNA follows: TGTGCCAGCAGCTCCTGGACAGGGAGTGTAGGTACGCAGTATTTT. Residues: CASSSWTGSVGTQYF.

The rearrangement uses TRBV30 and TRBJ1-6; tentative D call: TRBD1 (5 bases). V was cut by 0 bases and J by 6 bases, with 12 bases left in between. Germline CDR1 GTSNPN, CDR2 SVGIG (reference sequence). The CDR3 runs to 15 residues. The CDR3 region has the DNA TGTGCCTGGAGTGTATCAGGGAACTTTAATTCACCCCTCCACTTT. Protein product: CAWSVSGNFNSPLHF.

This clone appeared a single time. The chain combines TRBV6-5 with TRBJ2-2, with 9 nucleotides matching TRBD1. Unmatched junction bases numbered 9, after V lost 7 bases and J lost 6 bases. The CDR3 contains 15 residues. Germline assignment: CDR1 MNHEY and CDR2 SVGAGI. CDR3 protein: CASKQQGAVAGELFF. The DNA for the CDR3 is TGTGCCAGCAAACAACAGGGGGCGGTGGCCGGGGAGCTGTTTTTT.

V gene TRBV7-2 combines with J gene TRBJ2-4; tentatively, D is TRBD2 (5 bases). CDR1 SGHTA and CDR2 FQGNSA come from the germline V gene. Between the trimmed V and J ends, which lost 2 bases and 6 bases, there was a span of 14 bases. CDR3 length: 15 residues. The CDR3: CASSLFLIEGNIQYF. In nucleotides, the CDR3 is TGTGCCAGCAGCTTATTCCTAATAGAGGGAAACATTCAGTACTTC.

The gene calls are TRBV28 and TRBJ1-2; 9 bases map to TRBD1. V trimming: 6 bases; J trimming: 4 bases; junction bases outside the gene matches: 3. This CDR3 is built from 13 residues. Germline V gene lookup returns CDR1 MDHEN and CDR2 SYDVKM. For the CDR3, the DNA is TGTGCCAGCAGGGCGGGACAGGGCTATGGCTACACCTTC. Protein: CASRAGQGYGYTF.

The V gene is TRBV2, the J gene TRBJ2-1; D call uncertain. Germline CDR1 and CDR2: SNHLY and FYNNEI. The V end was cut by 5 bases, the J end by 1 base, with 9 bases between. This CDR3 comprises 14 residues. The CDR3: CASSRHTSYNEQFF. The CDR3 DNA is TGTGCCAGCAGTAGACATACATCCTACAATGAGCAGTTCTTC.

This chain uses TRBV6-5 with TRBJ2-1; a possible D gene is TRBD1 (6 bases). The length of the CDR3 is 14 residues. Per germline, CDR1 MNHEY and CDR2 SVGAGI. Trimming removed 0 bases from V and 7 bases from J, with 10 bases in between. The CDR3 sequence is CASSYSYRENEQFF. The CDR3 DNA reads as TGTGCCAGCAGTTACTCCTACAGGGAAAATGAGCAGTTCTTC.

The chain links TRBV11-2 to TRBJ2-5, with D possibly matching TRBD2 (5 bases). V lost 3 bases and J 1 base, leaving 12 bases between the germline ends. This CDR3 spans 15 amino acids. Germline assignment: CDR1 SGHAT and CDR2 FQNNGV. The CDR3 DNA reads TGTGCCAGCAGCTTGCAAACGGGAAGCCAAGAGACCCAGTACTTC. Translated, it gives CASSLQTGSQETQYF.

The chain employs TRBV18 and TRBJ1-1; 7 bases align to TRBD1. Germline CDR1 KGHSH, CDR2 LQKENI. V was clipped by 6 bases and J by 5 bases; unmatched bases: 9. The CDR3 runs to 14 residues. The CDR3 region has the DNA TGTGCCAGCTCCCTCCAACAGGGGAGGACTGAAGCTTTCTTT. It codes for CASSLQQGRTEAFF. The full variable domain, its missing parts supplied by reference TRBV18 and TRBJ1-1, is NAGVMQNPRHLVRRRGQEARLRCSPMKGHSHVYWYRQLPEEGLKFMVYLQKENIIDESGMPKERFSAEFPKEGPSILRIQQVVRGDSAAYFCASSLQQGRTEAFFGQGTRLTVV.

The J gene is TRBJ1-1, the V gene TRBV11-2; D is unclear. Trimming left V 1 base short and J 7 bases short, with 13 bases between. Germline V lookup: CDR1 SGHAT, CDR2 FQNNGV. This CDR3 has 14 amino acids. The CDR3 nucleotides read TGTGCCAGCAGCTTAGTAGGCCACCGGGGTGAAGCTTTCTTT. It encodes CASSLVGHRGEAFF.

This clone came up a few times. The V call is TRBV29-1, the J call TRBJ2-2, with D uncertain. The germline V gene has CDR1 SQVTM and CDR2 ANQGSEA. Trimming took off 8 bases at V and 5 bases at J, with 15 bases between the two ends. CDR3 length: 13 residues. CDR3 DNA: TGCAGCATTAGTCAATCGAGGACCGGGGAGCTGTTTTTT. Protein product: CSISQSRTGELFF.

The chain combines TRBV6-5 with TRBJ2-7, with 8 bases fitting TRBD2. The V and J ends lost 4 bases and 4 bases, in that order; junction bases with no gene match: 12. Germline lookup yields CDR1 MNHEY and CDR2 SVGAGI. The CDR3 is made up of 16 amino acids. This chain's CDR3 is CASSSPRDSGMYEQYF. The CDR3, as DNA: TGTGCCAGCAGTTCGCCCAGGGATAGCGGGATGTACGAGCAGTACTTC.

The rearrangement joins TRBV6-6 to TRBJ2-1; a possible D gene is TRBD2 (6 bases). CDR1 is MNHNY and CDR2 is SVGAGI in the germline V gene (reference sequence). This CDR3 comprises 13 residues. Trimming stripped 6 bases from V and 5 bases from J, with 11 bases between. Here the CDR3 DNA reads TGTGCCAGCAGCCCACCTAGCGACAATGAGCAGTTCTTC. Translating it yields CASSPPSDNEQFF.